These 32 T cell receptor beta chains originate from one sample sequenced in a study of blood T cell repertoires in COVID-19 (dated by TCRdb to 2018 to 2020). Library method: the immunoSEQ multiplex PCR assay. Imported from immuneACCESS, the table was reduced by TCRdb to in-frame sequences with V and J called. These copies leave out some clones; in studies compared against another copy, an unresolved V gene accounts for under half, and the cause of the remainder is not known. This sample holds about 190,000 clones; 78% were observed only once. 2.5% to 3.5% of the sample is in the top ten clones. The sequenced material came from peripheral blood. All receptors derive from a woman of 80 years or more with active or convalescent COVID-19.

The gene calls are TRBV12-3 or TRBV12-4 and TRBJ1-3; D ambiguous. The V end was cut by 4 bases, the J end by 0 bases, with 4 bases between. The CDR3 has 13 amino acids. The CDR3 spells CASSYSSGNTIYF. In nucleotides, the CDR3 is TGTGCCAGCAGTTACAGCTCTGGAAACACCATATATTTT.

V usage is TRBV18 and J usage is TRBJ2-1, with TRBD2 matching over 10 bases. Germline V gives CDR1 KGHSH, CDR2 LQKENI. V trimming: 0 bases; J trimming: 6 bases; junction bases outside the gene matches: 2. This CDR3 is built from 15 residues. In DNA, the CDR3 is TGTGCCAGCTCACCACCGGCTAGCGGGGGCAATGAGCAGTTCTTC. This codes for CASSPPASGGNEQFF.

This clone was seen just once. The chain employs TRBV2 and TRBJ1-1; D perhaps matches TRBD1 (5 bases). Germline V gene data show CDR1 as SNHLY and CDR2 as FYNNEI. Deletions cut 10 bases from V and 1 base from J, with 13 bases between. The CDR3 has 13 residues. The CDR3 is CATAGPGNTEAFF. CDR3 DNA: TGTGCCACCGCGGGACCGGGGAACACTGAAGCTTTCTTT.

V gene TRBV6-5 combines with J gene TRBJ1-1, with 9 bases matching TRBD1. Germline V lookup: CDR1 MNHEY, CDR2 SVGAGI. This CDR3 contains 15 residues. The junction had 5 bases not matched to a gene; V was cut back by 6 bases and J by 0 bases. The CDR3 loop reads CASRKGQGLNTEAFF. For the CDR3, the DNA is TGTGCCAGCAGGAAGGGACAGGGCCTGAACACTGAAGCTTTCTTT.

The chain has TRBV7-2 and TRBJ2-3; TRBD2 aligns across 14 bases. Per the germline V gene, CDR1 is SGHTA and CDR2 is FQGNSA. CDR3 size: 18 residues. V dropped 7 bases and J dropped 4; count of bases not matched to a gene: 13. The CDR3 region is CASISPGTSGGVADTQYF. In nucleotides, the CDR3 is TGTGCCAGCATCAGTCCCGGGACTAGCGGGGGAGTGGCAGATACGCAGTATTTT.

This clone turned up a few times. The V call is TRBV24-1, the J call TRBJ2-1; TRBD1 agrees at 8 bases. V was pared by 8 bases and J by 5 bases, with 13 bases of the junction left unmatched. The CDR3 length is 16 residues. Germline V gene lookup returns CDR1 KGHDR and CDR2 SFDVKD. The CDR3 reads CATNGGSRGQNNEQFF. In DNA, the CDR3 is TGTGCCACCAATGGGGGGAGCAGGGGGCAGAACAATGAGCAGTTCTTC.

The gene calls are TRBV15 and TRBJ1-4; D not resolved. Germline values: CDR1 LNHNV, CDR2 YYDKDF (reference sequence). CDR3 length: 15 amino acids. The germline V and J ends were trimmed by 0 bases and 4 bases, with 9 bases remaining between them. Written as DNA, the CDR3 is TGTGCCACCAGCAGAGATCGGTTCCTTAATGAAAAACTGTTTTTT. It encodes CATSRDRFLNEKLFF.

The V gene is TRBV5-1, the J gene TRBJ2-2; D might be TRBD1 (6 bases). Trimming stripped 3 bases from V and 1 base from J, with 7 bases between. Germline V CDR1 and CDR2: SGHRS, YFSETQ. The CDR3 covers 14 residues. The CDR3 region is CASSSGQNTGELFF. The CDR3 DNA is TGCGCCAGCAGCTCGGGACAGAACACCGGGGAGCTGTTTTTT.

This clone was seen just once. The chain has TRBV29-1 and TRBJ1-2, with 8 bases lining up with TRBD1. V lost 6 bases to trimming and J lost 7 bases; unmatched junction nucleotides: 7. The germline V gene encodes CDR1 SQVTM and CDR2 ANQGSEA. This CDR3 is built from 12 residues. This CDR3 reads CSVDGQGRGYTF. The CDR3 nucleotides read TGCAGCGTCGACGGACAGGGCCGTGGCTACACCTTC.

This chain uses TRBV4-2 with TRBJ2-6, with 8 bases fitting TRBD2. CDR3 length: 20 amino acids. Trimming took 4 bases from V and 0 from J; bases not matched to a gene: 14. The germline V gene encodes CDR1 LGHNA and CDR2 YNFKEQ. For the CDR3, the DNA is TGTGCCAGCAGCCTACTAGCGGCGACTTCTCCAAGCTCTGGGGCCAACGTCCTGACTTTC. The encoded protein is CASSLLAATSPSSGANVLTF.

V gene TRBV10-3 combines with J gene TRBJ2-6, with D perhaps TRBD1 (6 bases). V lost 9 bases to trimming and J lost 0 bases, with 12 bases between them. The CDR3 has 15 amino acids. CDR1 and CDR2 from the germline V gene are ENHRY and SYGVKD. The CDR3 reads CAIQGSTSGANVLTF. The CDR3 DNA follows: TGTGCCATTCAGGGGTCCACCTCTGGGGCCAACGTCCTGACTTTC.

The gene calls are TRBV12-2 and TRBJ1-5; the tabulated D call, TRBD1, remains unverified against the DNA. TRBV12-2 is a listed pseudogene. The CDR3 is made up of 16 amino acids. DNA for the CDR3: TGTGCAAGTCGCTTTTCTTGCCAGGAAATATATCAGCCCCAGCATTTT. Translated: CASRFSCQEIYQPQHF.

This rearrangement joins TRBV27 to TRBJ2-7; maybe TRBD1 (6 bases). This CDR3 has 15 residues. V dropped 2 bases and J dropped 0 bases, with 11 bases sitting between them. Germline V gene sequence: CDR1 MNHEY, CDR2 SMNVEV (reference sequence). The CDR3 coding sequence is TGTGCCAGCAGTTTAATACCCAGGGGCTCCTACGAGCAGTACTTC. Translating gives CASSLIPRGSYEQYF.

On this clone: The same CDR3 can be traced to other DNA sequences in this sample. This sequence joins TRBV5-1 and TRBJ1-1; D is possibly TRBD1 (5 bases). Per the germline V gene, CDR1 is SGHRS and CDR2 is YFSETQ. V lost 0 bases to trimming and J lost 0 bases, with 6 bases between them. The CDR3 is 14 amino acids. CDR3 nucleotide sequence: TGCGCCAGCAGCTTGGACAGGATGAACACTGAAGCTTTCTTT. Its protein product is CASSLDRMNTEAFF.

This chain connects TRBV5-1 to TRBJ1-2; D unresolved. The V gene's germline CDR1 is SGHRS and CDR2 YFSETQ. This CDR3 is 16 amino acids long. V lost 1 base and J 2 bases, leaving 15 bases between the germline ends. Written as DNA, the CDR3 is TGCGCCAGCAGCTTGTCTGGCCGCATCTCCAACTATGGCTACACCTTC. It encodes CASSLSGRISNYGYTF. The variable domain in full, with the rest retrieved from reference TRBV5-1 and TRBJ1-2, is KAGVTQTPRYLIKTRGQQVTLSCSPISGHRSVSWYQQTPGQGLQFLFEYFSETQRNKGNFPGRFSGRQFSNSRSEMNVSTLELGDSALYLCASSLSGRISNYGYTFGSGTRLTVV.

The V call is TRBV3-1 (or the pseudogene TRBV3-2), the J call TRBJ2-3; D possibly corresponds to TRBD2 (5 bases). V gave up 1 base and J gave up 3 bases, with 14 bases separating them. The CDR3 is 16 residues long. Per the germline V gene, CDR1 is LGHDT and CDR2 is YNNKEL (reference sequence). The CDR3: CASSQAPSRRTDTQYF. CDR3 DNA: TGTGCCAGCAGCCAAGCACCTAGCCGGCGGACAGATACGCAGTATTTT.

The chain joins TRBV6-5 to TRBJ1-5; D is undetermined. The CDR3 length is 15 residues. Germline V lookup: CDR1 MNHEY, CDR2 SVGAGI. Trimming took 5 bases from V and 2 from J, leaving 13 bases between them. In DNA, the CDR3 is TGTGCCAGCAGTCCGCCGGGGATGGGCAATCAGCCCCAGCATTTT. Translation: CASSPPGMGNQPQHF.

The J gene is TRBJ1-1, the V gene TRBV11-2, with D possibly being TRBD1 (5 bases). Germline-derived CDR1 and CDR2 are SGHAT and FQNNGV. The CDR3 runs to 13 residues. V lost 2 bases, J lost 6 bases, and 10 bases lay in between. CDR3 nucleotides: TGTGCCAGCAGCTTAACCCAGGGCGCTGAAGCTTTCTTT. Its protein is CASSLTQGAEAFF.

This chain links TRBV9 with TRBJ2-7; 11 bases line up with TRBD1. The CDR3 is 15 residues long. CDR1 is SGDLS and CDR2 is YYNGEE in the germline V gene. V dropped 2 bases and J dropped 3; count of bases not matched to a gene: 4. CDR3 sequence reads: CASSVGTGGFYEQYF. DNA of the CDR3: TGTGCCAGCAGCGTTGGGACAGGGGGGTTCTACGAGCAGTACTTC.

The rearrangement links TRBV6-2 or TRBV6-3 to TRBJ2-1; D is perhaps TRBD1 (6 bases). The CDR3 length is 14 residues. Trimming removed 2 bases from V and 9 bases from J, with 14 bases in between. The V gene's germline CDR1 is MNHEY and CDR2 SVGEGT. CDR3 bases: TGTGCCAGCAGTTACGGGGGCGGGCTAAGTGAGCAGTTCTTC. It specifies CASSYGGGLSEQFF.

This chain joins TRBV2 and TRBJ1-2; 8 positions agree with TRBD1. The CDR3 length is 12 residues. The ends lost 6 bases at V and 4 bases at J; junction bases unmatched: 1. Per the germline V gene, CDR1 is SNHLY and CDR2 is FYNNEI. The CDR3 reads CASRGTGYGYTF. CDR3 sequence (DNA): TGTGCCAGCAGGGGGACAGGCTATGGCTACACCTTC.

This chain joins TRBV6-4 and TRBJ2-3, with D perhaps TRBD1 (5 bases). This CDR3 has 14 amino acids. V was clipped by 9 bases and J by 7 bases, with 20 bases between them. Per germline, CDR1 MRHNA and CDR2 SNTAGT. CDR3 amino acids: CARTATVNGYTQYF. The CDR3 bases are TGTGCCAGAACAGCGACAGTCAATGGATATACGCAGTATTTT.

CDR3 sequence: CAITPGTAGETQYF. For the CDR3, the DNA is TGTGCCATCACACCCGGGACAGCAGGAGAGACCCAGTACTTC. V usage is TRBV28 and J usage is TRBJ2-5; 7 bases are shared with TRBD1. This CDR3 region has 14 residues. Unmatched junction bases numbered 12, after V lost 10 bases and J lost 4 bases. Germline CDR1 is MDHEN and CDR2 is SYDVKM.

The chain carries TRBV28 and TRBJ1-2, with a tentative D call TRBD1 (6 bases). CDR1 is MDHEN and CDR2 is SYDVKM in the germline V gene. Trimming pared 6 bases from V and 9 bases from J, leaving 23 bases between. The length of the CDR3 is 15 residues. CDR3 sequence: CASRDARGWNGRYTF. CDR3 bases: TGTGCCAGCAGGGACGCCAGGGGCTGGAACGGGCGCTACACCTTC.

This clone occurred a few times. The chain employs TRBV7-3 and TRBJ2-2; D not certain. Germline V gives CDR1 SGHTA, CDR2 FQGTGA. This CDR3 is built from 15 residues. The ends were cut back, 5 bases at V and 1 base at J, with 11 bases in the middle. CDR3: CASSATVGNTGELFF. CDR3 coding DNA: TGTGCCAGCAGCGCCACAGTTGGGAACACCGGGGAGCTGTTTTTT.

The chain is built from TRBV9 and TRBJ2-5; a possible D gene is TRBD2 (5 bases). The length of the CDR3 is 16 residues. Trimming took off 0 bases at V and 5 bases at J, with 17 bases between the two ends. Germline V gene lookup returns CDR1 SGDLS and CDR2 YYNGEE. This CDR3 reads CASSVGIQPSWETQYF. The CDR3 DNA reads TGTGCCAGCAGCGTAGGTATCCAGCCTAGCTGGGAGACCCAGTACTTC.

The chain has TRBV11-2 and TRBJ2-7; 7 bases line up with TRBD1. The trim removed 3 bases at V and 3 bases at J, leaving 2 bases unmatched. The CDR3 runs to 13 residues. Germline V gene lookup returns CDR1 SGHAT and CDR2 FQNNGV. CDR3 protein: CASSFGTDYEQYF. CDR3 in DNA: TGTGCCAGCAGCTTTGGGACAGACTACGAGCAGTACTTC.

V gene TRBV5-4 combines with J gene TRBJ2-2; 9 bases are shared with TRBD1. Germline V lookup: CDR1 SGHNT, CDR2 YYREEE (reference sequence). The CDR3 totals 15 residues. V dropped 0 bases and J dropped 6; count of bases not matched to a gene: 3. The CDR3 nucleotides are TGTGCCAGCAGCTTGGTGGGACAGGGCGCCGGGGAGCTGTTTTTT. Its translation: CASSLVGQGAGELFF.

J is TRBJ2-3 and V is TRBV5-1, with D perhaps matching TRBD1 (6 bases). Trimming took 3 bases from V and 6 from J, leaving 14 bases between them. CDR1 is SGHRS, CDR2 YFSETQ, per germline. The CDR3 spans 14 residues. The chain's CDR3 is CASSSGTNRDTQYF. In DNA, the CDR3 is TGCGCCAGCAGCTCCGGGACAAACCGCGATACGCAGTATTTT.

The chain links TRBV28 to TRBJ2-5, with TRBD2 matching over 11 bases. The trim removed 5 bases at V and 3 bases at J, leaving 11 bases unmatched. Germline V gene sequence: CDR1 MDHEN, CDR2 SYDVKM. CDR3 length: 17 residues. CDR3 nucleotides: TGTGCCAGCAGTCTCGCACCCGGGACTAGCGGAGAAGAGACCCAGTACTTC. Its translation is CASSLAPGTSGEETQYF.

The rearrangement joins TRBV19 to TRBJ2-2; D possibly corresponds to TRBD1 (6 bases). This CDR3 region has 12 residues. Trimming stripped 8 bases from V and 6 bases from J, with 10 bases between. Germline lookup yields CDR1 LNHDA and CDR2 SQIVND (reference sequence). CDR3 nucleotide sequence: TGTGCCAGTGAAAGACAGGCCGGGGAGCTGTTTTTT. It translates to CASERQAGELFF. Filled out from reference TRBV19 and TRBJ2-2, the complete variable domain reads DGGITQSPKYLFRKEGQNVTLSCEQNLNHDAMYWYRQDPGQGLRLIYYSQIVNDFQKGDIAEGYSVSREKKESFPLTVTSAQKNPTAFYLCASERQAGELFFGEGSRLTVL.

The chain joins TRBV12-3 or TRBV12-4 to TRBJ1-2; D is possibly TRBD1 (5 bases). The CDR3 loop spans 12 amino acids. V lost 3 bases to trimming and J lost 6 bases, with 8 bases between them. In nucleotides, the CDR3 is TGTGCCAGCAGTTTCGGACAACATGGCTACACCTTC. Translating gives CASSFGQHGYTF.